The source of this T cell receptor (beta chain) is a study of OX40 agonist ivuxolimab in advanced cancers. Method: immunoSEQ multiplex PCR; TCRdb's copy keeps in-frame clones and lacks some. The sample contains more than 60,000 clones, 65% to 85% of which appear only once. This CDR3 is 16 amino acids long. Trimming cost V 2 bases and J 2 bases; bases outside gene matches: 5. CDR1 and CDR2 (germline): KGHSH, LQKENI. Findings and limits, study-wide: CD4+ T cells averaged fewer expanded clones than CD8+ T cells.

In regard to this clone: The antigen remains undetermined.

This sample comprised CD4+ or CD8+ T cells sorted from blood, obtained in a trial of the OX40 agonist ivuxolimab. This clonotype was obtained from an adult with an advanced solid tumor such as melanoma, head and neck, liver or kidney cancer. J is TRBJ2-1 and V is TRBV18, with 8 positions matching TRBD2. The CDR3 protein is CASSPGSGSTYNEQFF. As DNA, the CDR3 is TGTGCCAGCTCACCAGGGAGCGGGAGCACCTACAATGAGCAGTTCTTC.